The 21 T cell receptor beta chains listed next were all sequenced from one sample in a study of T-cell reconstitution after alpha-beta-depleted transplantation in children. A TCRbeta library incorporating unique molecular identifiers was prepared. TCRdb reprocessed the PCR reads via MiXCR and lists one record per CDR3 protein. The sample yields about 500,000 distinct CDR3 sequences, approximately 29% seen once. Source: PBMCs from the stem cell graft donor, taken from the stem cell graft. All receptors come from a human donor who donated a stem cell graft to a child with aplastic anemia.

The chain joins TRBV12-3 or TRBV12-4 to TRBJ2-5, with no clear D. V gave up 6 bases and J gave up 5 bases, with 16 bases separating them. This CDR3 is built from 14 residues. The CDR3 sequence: CASRPGWAEETQYF. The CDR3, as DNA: TGTGCCAGCAGGCCTGGCTGGGCGGAGGAGACCCAGTACTTC.

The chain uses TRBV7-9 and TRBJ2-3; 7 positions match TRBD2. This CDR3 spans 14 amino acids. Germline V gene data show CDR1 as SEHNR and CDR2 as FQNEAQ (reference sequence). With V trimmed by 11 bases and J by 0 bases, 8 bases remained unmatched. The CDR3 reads CAAGVLASTDTQYF. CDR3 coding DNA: TGTGCCGCTGGGGTACTAGCGAGCACAGATACGCAGTATTTT.

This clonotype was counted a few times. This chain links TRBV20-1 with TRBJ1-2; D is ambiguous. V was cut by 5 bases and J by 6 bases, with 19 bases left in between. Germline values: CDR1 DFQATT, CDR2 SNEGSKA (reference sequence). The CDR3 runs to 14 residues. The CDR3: CSAVGDYRSHGYTF. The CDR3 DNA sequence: TGCAGTGCTGTCGGGGATTACCGATCCCATGGCTACACCTTC.

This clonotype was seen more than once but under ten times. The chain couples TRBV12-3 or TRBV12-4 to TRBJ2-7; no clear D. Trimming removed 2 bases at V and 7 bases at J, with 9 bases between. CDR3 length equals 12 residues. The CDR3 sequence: CASSLNPGEQYF. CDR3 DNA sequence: TGTGCCAGCAGTTTAAACCCCGGGGAGCAGTACTTC.

The CDR3 DNA reads as TGTGCCAGCAGTTTAGGGGCAGACAGTCGAGCTTTCTTT. It translates to CASSLGADSRAFF. The chain carries TRBV27 and TRBJ1-1; D perhaps matches TRBD1 (5 bases). From germline, CDR1 is MNHEY and CDR2 SMNVEV (reference sequence). Between the trimmed V and J ends, which lost 2 bases and 10 bases, there was a span of 14 bases. This CDR3 is built from 13 residues.

The chain's CDR3 is CASRGKTGSFSETQYF. As DNA, the CDR3 is TGCGCCAGCAGAGGAAAGACAGGGTCGTTTTCGGAGACCCAGTACTTC. The chain uses TRBV5-1 and TRBJ2-5, with 7 bases matching TRBD1. The CDR3 totals 16 residues. Germline loops: CDR1 SGHRS, CDR2 YFSETQ. V lost 5 bases and J lost 5; bases outside the gene matches: 15. Full variable domain (outside the CDR3, taken from reference TRBV5-1 and TRBJ2-5): KAGVTQTPRYLIKTRGQQVTLSCSPISGHRSVSWYQQTPGQGLQFLFEYFSETQRNKGNFPGRFSGRQFSNSRSEMNVSTLELGDSALYLCASRGKTGSFSETQYFGPGTRLLVL.

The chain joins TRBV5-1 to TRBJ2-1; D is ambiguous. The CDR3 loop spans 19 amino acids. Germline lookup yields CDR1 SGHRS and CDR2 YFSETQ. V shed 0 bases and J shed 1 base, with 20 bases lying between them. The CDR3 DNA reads TGCGCCAGCAGCTTGGACCCTTCCCTACATCGTTATTCCTACAATGAGCAGTTCTTC. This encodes CASSLDPSLHRYSYNEQFF.

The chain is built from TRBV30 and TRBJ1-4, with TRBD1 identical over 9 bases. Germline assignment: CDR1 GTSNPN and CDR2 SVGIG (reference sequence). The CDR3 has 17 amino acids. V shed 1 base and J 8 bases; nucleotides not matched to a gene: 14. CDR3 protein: CAWSGRDRGSTWEKLFF. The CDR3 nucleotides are TGTGCCTGGAGTGGTCGTGACAGGGGGTCGACGTGGGAAAAACTGTTTTTT.

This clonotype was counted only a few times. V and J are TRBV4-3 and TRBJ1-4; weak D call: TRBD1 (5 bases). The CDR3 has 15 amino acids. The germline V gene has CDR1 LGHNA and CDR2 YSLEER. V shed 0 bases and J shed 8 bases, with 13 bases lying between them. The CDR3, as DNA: TGCGCCAGCAGCCAAGACATAGTGGGACGGGAAAAACTGTTTTTT. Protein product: CASSQDIVGREKLFF.

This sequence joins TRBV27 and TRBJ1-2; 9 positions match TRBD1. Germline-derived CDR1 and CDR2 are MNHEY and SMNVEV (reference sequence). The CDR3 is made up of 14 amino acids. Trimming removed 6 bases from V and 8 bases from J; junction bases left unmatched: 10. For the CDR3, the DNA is TGTGCCAGCAGCCACGGACAGGGGTCAAGGGGCTACACCTTC. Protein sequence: CASSHGQGSRGYTF.

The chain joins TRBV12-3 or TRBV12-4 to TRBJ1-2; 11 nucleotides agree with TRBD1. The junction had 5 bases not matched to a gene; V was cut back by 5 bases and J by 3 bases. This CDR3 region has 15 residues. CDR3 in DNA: TGTGCCAGCAGTCTCCGGACAGGGGGCGACTATGGCTACACCTTC. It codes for CASSLRTGGDYGYTF.

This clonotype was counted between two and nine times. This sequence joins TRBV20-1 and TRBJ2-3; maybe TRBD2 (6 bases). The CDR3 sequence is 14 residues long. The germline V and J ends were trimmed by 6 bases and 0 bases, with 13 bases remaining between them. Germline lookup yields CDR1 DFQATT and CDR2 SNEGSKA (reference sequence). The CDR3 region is CSATGTGSTDTQYF. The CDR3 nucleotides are TGCAGTGCCACGGGGACTGGAAGCACAGATACGCAGTATTTT.

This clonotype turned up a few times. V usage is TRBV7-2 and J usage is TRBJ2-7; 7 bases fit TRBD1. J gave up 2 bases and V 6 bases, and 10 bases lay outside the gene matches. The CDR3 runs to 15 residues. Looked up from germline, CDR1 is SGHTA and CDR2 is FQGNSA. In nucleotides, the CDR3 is TGTGCCAGCAGGGTCGTGACAGGGATCCCCTACGAGCAGTACTTC. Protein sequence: CASRVVTGIPYEQYF.

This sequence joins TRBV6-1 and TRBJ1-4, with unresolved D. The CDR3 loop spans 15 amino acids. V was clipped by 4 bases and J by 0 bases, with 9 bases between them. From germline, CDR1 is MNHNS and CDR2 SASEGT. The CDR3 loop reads CASSGLRTTNEKLFF. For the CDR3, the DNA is TGTGCCAGCAGTGGCTTACGGACAACTAATGAAAAACTGTTTTTT.

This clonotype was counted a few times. This chain's CDR3 is CASSWETGASPLHF. The CDR3 region has the DNA TGTGCCAGCAGTTGGGAGACAGGGGCTTCACCCCTCCACTTT. The chain couples TRBV12-3 or TRBV12-4 to TRBJ1-6, with TRBD1 identical over 8 bases. Germline trimming cut 4 bases from V and 9 bases from J; bases unmatched to any gene: 5. The length of the CDR3 is 14 residues.

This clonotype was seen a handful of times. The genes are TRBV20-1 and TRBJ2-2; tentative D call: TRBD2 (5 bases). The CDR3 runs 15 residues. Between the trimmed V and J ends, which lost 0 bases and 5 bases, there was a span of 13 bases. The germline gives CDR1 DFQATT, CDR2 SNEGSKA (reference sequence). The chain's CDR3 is CSARDWAGGTGELFF. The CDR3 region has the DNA TGCAGTGCTAGAGATTGGGCTGGCGGGACCGGGGAGCTGTTTTTT.

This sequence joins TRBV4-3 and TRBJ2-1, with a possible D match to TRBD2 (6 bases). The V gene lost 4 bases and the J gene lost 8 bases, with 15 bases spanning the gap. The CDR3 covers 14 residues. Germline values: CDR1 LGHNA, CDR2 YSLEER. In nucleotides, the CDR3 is TGCGCCAGCAGCCTGGCACTAGCCGAGCATGAGCAGTTCTTC. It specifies CASSLALAEHEQFF.

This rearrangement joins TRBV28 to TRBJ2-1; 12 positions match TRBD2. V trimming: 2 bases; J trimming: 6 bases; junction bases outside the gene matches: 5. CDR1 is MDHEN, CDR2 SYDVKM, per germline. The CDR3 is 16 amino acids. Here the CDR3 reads CASSLGSSGRVNEQFF. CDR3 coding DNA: TGTGCCAGCAGTTTAGGGTCTAGCGGGAGGGTCAATGAGCAGTTCTTC.

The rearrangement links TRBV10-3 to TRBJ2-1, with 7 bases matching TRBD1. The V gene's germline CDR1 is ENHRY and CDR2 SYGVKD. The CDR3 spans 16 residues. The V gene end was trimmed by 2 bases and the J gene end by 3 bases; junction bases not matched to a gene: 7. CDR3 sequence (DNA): TGTGCCATCAGTGAGACTGGACAGGATTACTACAATGAGCAGTTCTTC. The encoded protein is CAISETGQDYYNEQFF.

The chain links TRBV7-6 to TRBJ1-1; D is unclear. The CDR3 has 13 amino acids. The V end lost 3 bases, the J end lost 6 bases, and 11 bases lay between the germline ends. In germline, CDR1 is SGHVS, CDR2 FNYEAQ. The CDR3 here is CASSLSRSAEAFF. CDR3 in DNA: TGTGCCAGCAGCTTGTCAAGGAGCGCTGAAGCTTTCTTT.

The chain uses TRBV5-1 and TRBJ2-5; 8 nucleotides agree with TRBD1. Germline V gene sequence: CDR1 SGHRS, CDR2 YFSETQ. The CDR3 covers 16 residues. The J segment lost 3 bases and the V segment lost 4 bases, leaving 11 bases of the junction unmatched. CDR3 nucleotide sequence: TGCGCCAGCAGCCTAGGGGCAGGGGGCGGTGAAGAGACCCAGTACTTC. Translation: CASSLGAGGGEETQYF.